This T cell receptor beta chain comes out of a study of T cell responses to AZD1222 COVID-19 vaccine. The study's findings and limits: The sample set comprised mostly white British donors with more females, and clonal diversity was possibly underestimated. Dominant CD4 TCR responses targeted spike regions 160-218 and 743-854.

Of note for this clone: As yet, its antigen is unknown.

V shed 0 bases and J shed 6 bases, with 13 bases lying between them. Germline CDR1 and CDR2: SGDLS and YYNGEE. CDR3 length: 16 amino acids. Profiling relied on immunoSEQ multiplex PCR, and the TCRdb table lists in-frame clones only, not all of them. This sample has more than 95,000 clones; 85% to 90% occur once, and the top ten carry less than 4%. The V and J genes are TRBV9 and TRBJ1-6, with TRBD1 as a possible D gene (5 bases). The TCR comes from an adult who received the AZD1222 COVID-19 vaccine. This sample comprised peripheral blood, obtained 28 days after the second AZD1222 dose. CDR3 in amino acids: CASSVAPQGGNSPLHF. CDR3 nucleotide sequence: TGTGCCAGCAGCGTAGCCCCCCAGGGAGGTAATTCACCCCTCCACTTT. The whole variable domain, filled in from reference TRBV9 and TRBJ1-6, reads DSGVTQTPKHLITATGQRVTLRCSPRSGDLSVYWYQQSLDQGLQFLIQYYNGEERAKGNILERFSAQQFPDLHSELNLSSLELGDSALYFCASSVAPQGGNSPLHFGNGTRLTVT.